The clone carrying this TCR beta chain has at least ten counts. Its antigen is still unknown. This specimen belongs to a study of T cells in Graves' hyperthyroidism and ophthalmopathy. Template material for amplifying TCR beta CDR3 regions consisted of RNA transcripts. Primed by the HTBI set, a first-round RT-PCR was run on the TCR CDR3. Each CDR3 protein gets one entry after TCRdb re-called the multiplex PCR reads with MiXCR. The sample contains 200,000 to 300,000 distinct CDR3 sequences, about 15% of which appear only once. Based on clinical symptoms, serum thyroxine and TRAb, thyroid ultrasound and orbital computed tomography, diagnoses were reached. The V gene's germline CDR1 is MNHNS and CDR2 SASEGT. Trimming cost V 5 bases and J 0 bases, with 10 bases left between them. The CDR3 consists of 14 residues. Study results and limitations: The majority of expanded thyroid clonotypes above 0.001 also appeared in blood.

Sample: blood. The clonotype comes from a woman aged 18-29 years with Graves' ophthalmopathy. The chain combines TRBV6-1 with TRBJ1-1; tentatively, D is TRBD1 (6 bases). CDR3 loop: CASSLTGMNTEAFF. DNA of the CDR3: TGTGCCAGCAGTCTTACAGGGATGAACACTGAAGCTTTCTTT.